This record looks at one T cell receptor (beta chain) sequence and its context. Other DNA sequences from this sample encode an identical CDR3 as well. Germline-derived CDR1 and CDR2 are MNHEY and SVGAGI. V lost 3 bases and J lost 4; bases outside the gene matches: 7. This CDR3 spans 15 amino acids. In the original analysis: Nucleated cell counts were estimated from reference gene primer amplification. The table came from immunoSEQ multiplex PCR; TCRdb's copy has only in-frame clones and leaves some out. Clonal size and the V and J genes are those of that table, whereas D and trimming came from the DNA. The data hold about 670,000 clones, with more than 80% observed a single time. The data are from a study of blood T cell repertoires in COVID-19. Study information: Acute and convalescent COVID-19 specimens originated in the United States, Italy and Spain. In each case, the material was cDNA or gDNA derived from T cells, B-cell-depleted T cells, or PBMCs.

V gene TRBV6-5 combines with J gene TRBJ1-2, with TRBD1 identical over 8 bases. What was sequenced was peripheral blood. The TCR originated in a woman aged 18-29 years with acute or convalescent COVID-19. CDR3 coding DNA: TGTGCCAGCAGTTATTCAGGGGGCGGAGGCTATGGCTACACCTTC. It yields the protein CASSYSGGGGYGYTF.